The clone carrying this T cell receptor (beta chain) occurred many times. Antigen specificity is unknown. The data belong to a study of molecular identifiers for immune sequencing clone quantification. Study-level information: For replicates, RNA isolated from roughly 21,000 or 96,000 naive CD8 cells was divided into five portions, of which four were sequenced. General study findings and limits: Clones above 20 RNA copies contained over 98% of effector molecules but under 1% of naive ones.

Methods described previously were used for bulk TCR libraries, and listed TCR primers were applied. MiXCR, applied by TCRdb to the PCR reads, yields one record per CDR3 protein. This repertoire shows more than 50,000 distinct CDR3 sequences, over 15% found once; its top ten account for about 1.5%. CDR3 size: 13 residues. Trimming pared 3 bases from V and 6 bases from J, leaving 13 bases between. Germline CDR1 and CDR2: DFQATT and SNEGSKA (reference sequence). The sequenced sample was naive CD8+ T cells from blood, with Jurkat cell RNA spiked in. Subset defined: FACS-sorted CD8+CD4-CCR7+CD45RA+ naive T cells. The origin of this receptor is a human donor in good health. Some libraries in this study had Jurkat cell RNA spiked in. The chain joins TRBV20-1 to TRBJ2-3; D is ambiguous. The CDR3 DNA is TGCAGTGCTAGTGCGTTTATCGGGGATACGCAGTATTTT. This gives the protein CSASAFIGDTQYF.